The 21 T cell receptor beta chains below all came from one sample that was sequenced in a study of cytomegalovirus exposure and HLA in healthy donors. PCR was performed using 60 Vbeta and 13 Jbeta primers. TCRdb's copy holds only in-frame clones and misses some; the assay was immunoSEQ multiplex PCR. The sample includes roughly 130,000 clones, 75% to 90% of them seen just once. The sample comprised PBMCs. The receptors stem from a woman aged 35 to 49 in good health and CMV-seropositive.

The chain has TRBV4-3 and TRBJ1-2; 7 bases map to TRBD1. Looked up from germline, CDR1 is LGHNA and CDR2 is YSLEER. This CDR3 spans 15 amino acids. V was clipped by 3 bases and J by 2 bases; unmatched bases: 6. The DNA of the CDR3 is TGCGCCAGCAGCCAGGCGGGACAGTTGAACTATGGCTACACCTTC. It translates to CASSQAGQLNYGYTF.

The V and J genes are TRBV7-6 and TRBJ2-7; 7 bases are a match to TRBD2. The length of the CDR3 is 15 residues. Trimming removed 1 base from V and 1 base from J; junction bases left unmatched: 4. The germline V gene has CDR1 SGHVS and CDR2 FNYEAQ. CDR3: CASSLGGGYSYEQYF. CDR3 coding DNA: TGTGCCAGCAGCTTAGGGGGAGGGTATTCCTACGAGCAGTACTTC. Variable domain in full (rest from reference TRBV7-6 and TRBJ2-7): GAGVSQSPRYKVTKRGQDVALRCDPISGHVSLYWYRQALGQGPEFLTYFNYEAQQDKSGLPNDRFSAERPEGSISTLTIQRTEQRDSAMYRCASSLGGGYSYEQYFGPGTRLTVT.

This chain connects TRBV6-5 to TRBJ2-3; perhaps TRBD2 as D (5 bases). The CDR3 has 13 residues. V lost 7 bases and J lost 2, with 10 bases in between. Germline V lookup: CDR1 MNHEY, CDR2 SVGAGI. The CDR3 DNA reads as TGTGCCAGCAAGTCGGGAAACACAGATACGCAGTATTTT. Residues: CASKSGNTDTQYF.

This clone showed up just a few times. The V gene is TRBV7-8, the J gene TRBJ2-1, with 8 positions matching TRBD1. Germline CDR1 is SGHVS and CDR2 is FQNEAQ. The junction had 1 base not matched to a gene; V was cut back by 1 base and J by 5 bases. The CDR3 consists of 14 residues. The CDR3, as DNA: TGTGCCAGCAGCTTAGGACAGGGGAACAATGAGCAGTTCTTC. Translation: CASSLGQGNNEQFF.

V is TRBV2 and J is TRBJ1-2, with 11 bases fitting TRBD1. V trimming: 7 bases; J trimming: 4 bases; junction bases outside the gene matches: 2. CDR1 is SNHLY, CDR2 FYNNEI, per germline. The CDR3 spans 13 residues. The CDR3 reads CASKGTGGYGYTF. The DNA of the CDR3 is TGTGCCAGCAAGGGGACAGGGGGCTATGGCTACACCTTC.

The count of this clone is one. CDR3 DNA sequence: TGTGCCAGCAGCAACCAGGGTAACGCTGAAGCTTTCTTT. Its protein is CASSNQGNAEAFF. The chain joins TRBV11-3 to TRBJ1-1, with D possibly matching TRBD1 (5 bases). The germline V gene encodes CDR1 SGHNT and CDR2 YENEEA. This CDR3 has 13 amino acids. Trimming shortened V by 5 bases and J by 6 bases, and 13 bases separated the two germline ends.

This clone was counted a few times. The chain carries TRBV7-2 and TRBJ2-5; 12 positions match TRBD2. Gene TRBJ2-7 matches the end of the DNA better, so the J call may be wrong. The CDR3 totals 19 residues. Germline CDR1 SGHTA, CDR2 FQGNSA. The CDR3: CASSLAAPSGGALAYEQYF. CDR3 nucleotides: TGTGCCAGCAGCTTAGCTGCTCCTAGCGGGGGGGCCCTAGCCTACGAGCAGTACTTC.

Of note for this clone: Other DNA sequences in the sample encode the same CDR3. The chain carries TRBV18 and TRBJ1-2; D call uncertain. The germline V gene encodes CDR1 KGHSH and CDR2 LQKENI. The V gene lost 1 base and the J gene lost 6 bases, with 9 bases spanning the gap. The CDR3 sequence is 13 residues long. CDR3 coding DNA: TGTGCCAGCTCACCACGAGAGGAGGATGGCTACACCTTC. Translating it yields CASSPREEDGYTF.

The rearrangement uses TRBV9 and TRBJ1-1; unclear D gene. The CDR3 totals 12 residues. CDR1 and CDR2 from the germline V gene are SGDLS and YYNGEE. Trimming cost V 4 bases and J 4 bases, with 8 bases left between them. This CDR3 is CASSLSSTEAFF. In DNA form, the CDR3 reads TGTGCCAGCAGCCTTAGTTCCACTGAAGCTTTCTTT. The entire variable domain, with the rest obtained from reference TRBV9 and TRBJ1-1, is as follows: DSGVTQTPKHLITATGQRVTLRCSPRSGDLSVYWYQQSLDQGLQFLIQYYNGEERAKGNILERFSAQQFPDLHSELNLSSLELGDSALYFCASSLSSTEAFFGQGTRLTVV.

The gene calls are TRBV19 and TRBJ1-4; D is uncertain. The CDR3 totals 13 residues. Trimming shortened V by 6 bases and J by 7 bases, and 12 bases separated the two germline ends. Germline V gene lookup returns CDR1 LNHDA and CDR2 SQIVND (reference sequence). The CDR3 protein is CASRGDRFEKLFF. The CDR3, as DNA: TGTGCCAGTAGGGGCGACCGATTTGAAAAACTGTTTTTT.

On this clone itself: One junction end does not reproduce the germline sequence, and a read error may be involved. This chain joins TRBV7-7 and TRBJ2-3; D uncertain. Looked up from germline, CDR1 is SSHAT and CDR2 is FNYEAQ (reference sequence). This CDR3 has 15 amino acids. The CDR3 here is CASSLDLGSFNTQYF. DNA of the CDR3: TGTGCTAGCAGCTTAGATTTGGGCAGCTTCAATACGCAGTATTTT.

This rearrangement joins TRBV6-5 to TRBJ2-3; 9 bases fit TRBD1. Trimming at V came to 4 bases and at J to 3 bases, leaving 5 bases not matched to a gene. The CDR3 runs 15 residues. CDR1 is MNHEY and CDR2 is SVGAGI in the germline V gene. For the CDR3, the DNA is TGTGCCAGCAGTTTCCGGGACAGGGATACAGATACGCAGTATTTT. This encodes CASSFRDRDTDTQYF.

The chain is built from TRBV5-4 and TRBJ2-1; 9 positions match TRBD2. The germline gives CDR1 SGHNT, CDR2 YYREEE (reference sequence). The junction had 12 bases not matched to a gene; V was cut back by 4 bases and J by 10 bases. The CDR3 runs to 15 residues. The DNA for the CDR3 is TGTGCCAGCAGCCTCCCGGACAGCGGGGGGCGGGAGCAGTTCTTC. Translating it yields CASSLPDSGGREQFF.

This clone occurred once. CDR3 in amino acids: CASSYGTGSSYEQYF. Here the CDR3 DNA reads TGTGCCAGTAGTTACGGGACAGGGAGCTCCTACGAGCAGTACTTC. The V gene is TRBV19, the J gene TRBJ2-7, with TRBD1 matching 9 bases. Germline V CDR1 and CDR2: LNHDA, SQIVND (reference sequence). The J segment lost 0 bases and the V segment lost 5 bases, leaving 5 bases of the junction unmatched. This CDR3 is 15 amino acids long.

The chain links TRBV10-3 to TRBJ2-1; a possible D gene is TRBD1 (6 bases). The V gene's germline CDR1 is ENHRY and CDR2 SYGVKD. The length of the CDR3 is 13 residues. V dropped 8 bases and J dropped 5 bases, with 13 bases sitting between them. CDR3 sequence reads: CAIHRPGDNEQFF. The CDR3 DNA follows: TGTGCCATCCATCGCCCAGGGGACAATGAGCAGTTCTTC.

V usage is TRBV7-9 and J usage is TRBJ1-1, with D possibly matching TRBD1 (6 bases). Germline lookup yields CDR1 SEHNR and CDR2 FQNEAQ (reference sequence). The CDR3 sequence is 13 residues long. Trimming shortened V by 4 bases and J by 5 bases, and 11 bases separated the two germline ends. The CDR3 DNA reads as TGTGCCAGCAGCTCCGTCCAGGGGACTGAAGCTTTCTTT. Residues: CASSSVQGTEAFF.

The chain uses TRBV28 and TRBJ1-3; 10 bases are shared with TRBD1. The ends lost 3 bases at V and 8 bases at J; junction bases unmatched: 4. Germline CDR1 is MDHEN and CDR2 is SYDVKM. The length of the CDR3 is 14 residues. CDR3 in DNA: TGTGCCAGCAGTTTGGGGACAGGGGCTTACACCATATATTTT. Its protein is CASSLGTGAYTIYF.

V is TRBV9 and J is TRBJ1-1, with TRBD1 identical over 7 bases. This CDR3 has 15 residues. Germline CDR1 SGDLS, CDR2 YYNGEE. V shed 0 bases, J shed 3 bases, and the junction held 5 bases outside the gene matches. The CDR3 here is CASSVEGGGYTEAFF. For the CDR3, the DNA is TGTGCCAGCAGCGTAGAAGGGGGCGGGTACACTGAAGCTTTCTTT.

This clone was seen only once. The genes are TRBV6-1 and TRBJ1-2; 9 nucleotides line up with TRBD1. Looked up from germline, CDR1 is MNHNS and CDR2 is SASEGT. V gave up 4 bases and J gave up 4 bases; unmatched junction bases: 4. CDR3 size: 14 residues. In nucleotides, the CDR3 is TGTGCCAGCAGTGTAGGACAGGGGAGCTATGGCTACACCTTC. Protein product: CASSVGQGSYGYTF.

This clone has only a few counts. The chain uses TRBV18 and TRBJ1-2; possible D gene TRBD1, 6 bases. The CDR3 runs 17 residues. The V gene's germline CDR1 is KGHSH and CDR2 LQKENI. V lost 3 bases and J lost 2, with 19 bases in between. Here the CDR3 DNA reads TGTGCCAGCTCACCGGGACAAGGAAAGGCTGGGAACTATGGCTACACCTTC. It yields the protein CASSPGQGKAGNYGYTF.

This clone has only one observation. The V and J genes are TRBV9 and TRBJ2-7; TRBD1 matches 7 bases. V lost 4 bases, J lost 3 bases, and 7 bases stayed unmatched. This CDR3 is built from 14 residues. Germline CDR1 and CDR2: SGDLS and YYNGEE. CDR3: CASSLQAGGYEQYF. The CDR3 DNA follows: TGTGCCAGCAGCTTACAAGCAGGGGGCTACGAGCAGTACTTC.